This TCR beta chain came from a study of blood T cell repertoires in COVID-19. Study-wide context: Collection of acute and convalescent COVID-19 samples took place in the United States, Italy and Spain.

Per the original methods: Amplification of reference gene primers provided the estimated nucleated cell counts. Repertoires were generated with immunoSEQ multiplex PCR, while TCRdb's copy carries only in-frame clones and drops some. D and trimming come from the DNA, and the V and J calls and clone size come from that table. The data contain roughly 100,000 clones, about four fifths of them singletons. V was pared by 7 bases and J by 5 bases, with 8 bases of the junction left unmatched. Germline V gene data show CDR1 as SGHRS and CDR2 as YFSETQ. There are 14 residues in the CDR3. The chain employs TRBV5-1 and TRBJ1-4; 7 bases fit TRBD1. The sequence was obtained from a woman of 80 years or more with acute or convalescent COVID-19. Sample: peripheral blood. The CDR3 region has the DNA TGCGCCAGCGGTATGGGACAGCCCAATGAAAAACTGTTTTTT. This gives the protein CASGMGQPNEKLFF.